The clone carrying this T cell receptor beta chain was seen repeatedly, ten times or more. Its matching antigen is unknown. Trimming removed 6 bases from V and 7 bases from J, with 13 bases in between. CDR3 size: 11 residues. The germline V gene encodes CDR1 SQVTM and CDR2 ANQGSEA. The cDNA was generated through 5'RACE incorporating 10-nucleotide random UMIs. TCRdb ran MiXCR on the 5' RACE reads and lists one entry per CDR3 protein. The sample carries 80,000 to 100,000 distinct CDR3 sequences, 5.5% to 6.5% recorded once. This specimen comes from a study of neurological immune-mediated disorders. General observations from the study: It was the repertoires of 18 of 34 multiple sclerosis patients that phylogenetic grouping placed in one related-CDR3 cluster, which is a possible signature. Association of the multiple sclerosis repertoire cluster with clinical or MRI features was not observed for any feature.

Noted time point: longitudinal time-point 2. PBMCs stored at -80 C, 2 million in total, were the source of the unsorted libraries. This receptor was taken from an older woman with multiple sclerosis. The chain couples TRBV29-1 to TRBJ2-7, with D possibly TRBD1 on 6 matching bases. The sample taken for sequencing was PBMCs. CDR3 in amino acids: CSVYYRVEQYF. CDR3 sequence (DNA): TGCAGCGTCTACTACAGGGTTGAGCAGTACTTC.